Here is one T cell receptor (beta chain) with its context. Other DNA sequences within the sample encode an identical CDR3. The study ran its PCR with 60 Vbeta and 13 Jbeta primers. Method: immunoSEQ multiplex PCR; TCRdb's copy keeps in-frame clones and lacks some. The sample has fewer than 100,000 clones; under 75% are singletons. The sample originates from a study of cytomegalovirus exposure and HLA in healthy donors. The sequence came from a female donor in good health and CMV-seronegative. Sequencing was done on a sample of PBMCs.

The DNA for the CDR3 is TGTGCCAGCTCACCAGGGCAGAACACTGAAGCTTTCTTT. Translating it yields CASSPGQNTEAFF. The chain links TRBV18 to TRBJ1-1; D remains ambiguous. V was cut by 2 bases and J by 1 base, with 5 bases left in between. The CDR3 has 13 amino acids. Germline V gene data show CDR1 as KGHSH and CDR2 as LQKENI. Combining the CDR3 with reference TRBV18 and TRBJ1-1 gives the whole variable domain NAGVMQNPRHLVRRRGQEARLRCSPMKGHSHVYWYRQLPEEGLKFMVYLQKENIIDESGMPKERFSAEFPKEGPSILRIQQVVRGDSAAYFCASSPGQNTEAFFGQGTRLTVV.